This entry lists 14 T cell receptor beta chains sequenced from one sample in a study of vaccination and CD4 T cells after COVID-19. MiXCR, applied by TCRdb to the PCR reads, yields one record per CDR3 protein. The data show 20,000 to 25,000 distinct CDR3 sequences, with under 60% seen just once and approximately 0.93% held by the top ten. The sample in question was CD4+ T cells from blood, obtained before SARS-CoV-2 vaccination. The receptors come from a human donor who had recovered from COVID-19.

This clonotype occurred once. V gene TRBV29-1 combines with J gene TRBJ2-7, with 10 bases aligning to TRBD2. With 1 base clipped from V and 3 bases from J, the junction kept 6 bases outside the gene matches. This CDR3 comprises 15 residues. Germline CDR1 and CDR2: SQVTM and ANQGSEA. As DNA, the CDR3 is TGCAGCGTTGAAGGCACTAGCGGGGTAAACTACGAGCAGTACTTC. Translated: CSVEGTSGVNYEQYF.

V is TRBV20-1 and J is TRBJ2-1; D remains ambiguous. Trimming removed 1 base at V and 2 bases at J, with 15 bases between. CDR3 length: 16 amino acids. Germline CDR1 reads DFQATT; CDR2 reads SNEGSKA (reference sequence). The DNA for the CDR3 is TGCAGTGCTAGAGTGGAGCCATTAGGAACCTACAATGAGCAGTTCTTC. Protein product: CSARVEPLGTYNEQFF.

This chain joins TRBV14 and TRBJ1-6; D is unresolved. The germline V and J ends were trimmed by 1 base and 8 bases, with 9 bases remaining between them. Germline values: CDR1 SGHDN, CDR2 FVKESK. The CDR3 is 14 residues long. The chain's CDR3 is CASSQGTRYSPLHF. The DNA of the CDR3 is TGTGCCAGCAGCCAAGGGACTAGATATTCACCCCTCCACTTT.

The chain carries TRBV11-2 and TRBJ1-2, with D maybe TRBD1 (5 bases). Trimming took off 7 bases at V and 2 bases at J, with 11 bases between the two ends. Germline assignment: CDR1 SGHAT and CDR2 FQNNGV. The length of the CDR3 is 13 residues. CDR3: CASNQGPNYGYTF. As DNA, the CDR3 is TGTGCCAGCAACCAGGGACCGAACTATGGCTACACCTTC.

The chain joins TRBV12-3 or TRBV12-4 to TRBJ1-2; D ambiguous. V was pared by 7 bases and J by 3 bases, with 9 bases between. There are 12 residues in the CDR3. The DNA for the CDR3 is TGTGCCAGCACAGGCCTCGACTATGGCTACACCTTC. Its protein product is CASTGLDYGYTF.

The rearrangement links TRBV27 to TRBJ1-1; tentatively, D is TRBD1 (5 bases). V was cut by 6 bases and J by 2 bases, with 16 bases left in between. The CDR3 is 15 residues long. The germline V gene has CDR1 MNHEY and CDR2 SMNVEV (reference sequence). CDR3 sequence: CASRTSQGQNTEAFF. The CDR3 nucleotides read TGTGCCAGCAGGACCAGTCAAGGACAAAACACTGAAGCTTTCTTT.

V usage is TRBV7-2 and J usage is TRBJ1-1; D perhaps matches TRBD1 (5 bases). This CDR3 spans 15 amino acids. Deletions cut 1 base from V and 6 bases from J, with 15 bases between. The germline CDR1 and CDR2 sequences are SGHTA and FQGNSA. Written as DNA, the CDR3 is TGTGCCAGCAGCTTAGAGGCCAGGGTGACCGCTGAAGCTTTCTTT. Its translation: CASSLEARVTAEAFF.

The chain has TRBV12-3 or TRBV12-4 and TRBJ2-7; D is uncertain. V was clipped by 5 bases and J by 2 bases, with 13 bases between them. The CDR3 covers 14 residues. The CDR3, as DNA: TGTGCCAGCAGTGTCGACGGAAGCCCCTACGAGCAGTACTTC. It encodes CASSVDGSPYEQYF.

The chain carries TRBV20-1 and TRBJ2-7, with 8 bases lining up with TRBD1. CDR3 length: 15 residues. Per the germline V gene, CDR1 is DFQATT and CDR2 is SNEGSKA (reference sequence). The trim removed 1 base at V and 2 bases at J, leaving 7 bases unmatched. The DNA of the CDR3 is TGCAGTGCTAGAGTCACGGACAGGGTCCCCTACGAGCAGTACTTC. Translating it yields CSARVTDRVPYEQYF.

This clonotype occurred once. The V call is TRBV2, the J call TRBJ2-5, with a possible D match to TRBD2 (6 bases). V was clipped by 3 bases and J by 5 bases, with 25 bases between them. Germline V gene data show CDR1 as SNHLY and CDR2 as FYNNEI. The CDR3 covers 18 residues. CDR3 DNA sequence: TGTGCCAGCAGTGATATGGCCTATTGGCGCAGGGCGGGGGAGACCCAGTACTTC. Residues: CASSDMAYWRRAGETQYF.

The CDR3 bases are TGCAGTGCTAGAGAACACCGCAACACTGAAGCTTTCTTT. This gives the protein CSAREHRNTEAFF. The V call is TRBV20-1, the J call TRBJ1-1, with D unclear. Germline CDR1 is DFQATT and CDR2 is SNEGSKA (reference sequence). V lost 0 bases to trimming and J lost 2 bases, with 7 bases between them. This CDR3 spans 13 amino acids.

V and J are TRBV6-2 or TRBV6-3 and TRBJ2-5; D possibly corresponds to TRBD2 (6 bases). CDR1 is MNHEY, CDR2 SVGEGT, per germline. This CDR3 has 15 amino acids. V lost 7 bases and J lost 4, with 19 bases in between. CDR3 DNA: TGTGCCAGCACTCGACCAACTAGCACGGTAGAGACCCAGTACTTC. This translates into CASTRPTSTVETQYF.

Concerning this clonotype itself: One junction end disagrees with the germline gene, perhaps due to a read error. The chain carries TRBV4-2 and TRBJ2-2; D is unclear. This CDR3 has 14 residues. Germline loops: CDR1 LGHNA, CDR2 YNFKEQ. This CDR3 reads CPSSPNGNTGELFF. CDR3 sequence (DNA): TGTCCCAGCAGCCCTAATGGGAACACCGGGGAGCTGTTTTTT.

The gene calls are TRBV2 and TRBJ1-5; D possibly corresponds to TRBD1 (6 bases). CDR3 size: 14 residues. Trimming removed 4 bases at V and 6 bases at J, with 13 bases between. The germline V gene has CDR1 SNHLY and CDR2 FYNNEI. As DNA, the CDR3 is TGTGCCAGCAGTGCCCAGGGGATCGGTCAGCCCCAGCATTTT. Its translation: CASSAQGIGQPQHF.